This TCR beta chain was captured by sequencing in a study of T cell repertoires in cytomegalovirus infection. Notes on the study in general: Public TCR beta family frequency separated CMV-and-HLA carriers, including in an independent cohort.

V shed 4 bases, J shed 5 bases, and the junction held 5 bases outside the gene matches. Germline lookup yields CDR1 MGHRA and CDR2 YSYEKL. This CDR3 is built from 16 residues. TCRdb called the reads again in MiXCR, with one record for every CDR3 protein. This sample has fewer than 850,000 distinct CDR3 sequences, with around 29% found just once. As for this clonotype: Antigen: not known.

The material was cultured CD8+ T cells from PBMCs, obtained from culture after CMV antigen stimulation. The J gene is TRBJ2-2, the V gene TRBV4-1; 12 positions agree with TRBD2. This clonotype originated in a human donor in good health (CMV status not recorded). Some clones in this sample may be carry-over from other donors' samples. CDR3: CASSPTSGGRTGELFF. The CDR3 DNA sequence: TGCGCCAGCAGCCCGACTAGCGGGGGCAGGACCGGGGAGCTGTTTTTT.